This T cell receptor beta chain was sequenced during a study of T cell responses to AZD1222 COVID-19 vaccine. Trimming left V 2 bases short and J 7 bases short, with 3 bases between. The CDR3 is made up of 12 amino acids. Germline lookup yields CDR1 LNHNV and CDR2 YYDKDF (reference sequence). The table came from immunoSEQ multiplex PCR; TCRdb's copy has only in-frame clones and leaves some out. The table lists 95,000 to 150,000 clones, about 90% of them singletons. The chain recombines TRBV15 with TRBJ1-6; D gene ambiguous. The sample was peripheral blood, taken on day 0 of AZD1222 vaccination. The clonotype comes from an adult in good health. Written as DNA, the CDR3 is TGTGCCACCAGCAGACCAAATTCACCCCTCCACTTT. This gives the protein CATSRPNSPLHF.